The TCR beta chain under discussion was sequenced for a study of blood T cell repertoires in COVID-19. Trimming removed 7 bases from V and 7 bases from J; junction bases left unmatched: 7. The germline gives CDR1 MNHEY, CDR2 SVGAGI. The CDR3 covers 14 residues. Libraries were prepared by immunoSEQ multiplex PCR; TCRdb keeps only in-frame clonotypes and omits some of them. This table has tens of thousands of clones, under 85% appearing once. The sample consisted of peripheral blood. The chain combines TRBV6-5 with TRBJ2-2, with TRBD1 matching 9 bases. The clonotype originates from an elderly woman with acute or convalescent COVID-19. The CDR3 DNA is TGTGCCAGCACTGGGACAGGGAGTGTCGGGGAGCTGTTTTTT. Protein: CASTGTGSVGELFF.